This is a list of T cell receptor beta chains from one sample in a study of cytomegalovirus exposure and HLA in healthy donors. Sequencing was performed with immunoSEQ multiplex PCR; in TCRdb, only in-frame clones are kept and a portion is missing. The sample includes 160,000 or so clones, almost 80% seen only once; the top ten take 1.3%. The sample consisted of PBMCs. These receptors were collected from a man younger than 40 in good health and CMV-seronegative. CDR3s include the opening cysteine and the closing phenylalanine or tryptophan. D genes are given only for firm matches. Some rows mark clone size as missing; the rest say once, few, many or name a class of expanded clone.

abundance | len | j_gene | d_gene | v_gene | CDR3nt | CDR3aa
- | 15 | TRBJ2-7 | - | TRBV10-3 | TGTGCCATCAGTGATTCAGGATACCTATCCTACGAGCAGTACTTC | CAISDSGYLSYEQYF
- | 16 | TRBJ2-7 | TRBD1 | TRBV9 | TGTGCCAGCAGCGTAGGACAGGGTCGAGCGTTGGACGAGCAGTACTTC | CASSVGQGRALDEQYF
- | 19 | TRBJ2-6 | TRBD1 | TRBV7-9 | TGTGCCAGCAGCCCGAGGACAGGGGTAAATTCAGCTGGGGCCAACGTCCTGACTTTC | CASSPRTGVNSAGANVLTF
- | 18 | TRBJ1-2 | TRBD1 | TRBV7-8 | TGTGCCAGCAGCCCCATACAGGGGGCTAACGCTGCTAACTATGGCTACACCTTC | CASSPIQGANAANYGYTF
- | 14 | TRBJ2-7 | TRBD1 | TRBV28 | TGTGCCAGCAGTTCAGGACAGGGAACCTACGAGCAGTACTTC | CASSSGQGTYEQYF
- | 17 | TRBJ2-5 | - | TRBV2 | TGTGCCAGCAGTACCCCCATGCCCGGGACTTTCCAAGAGACCCAGTACTTC | CASSTPMPGTFQETQYF
- | 16 | TRBJ1-1 | - | TRBV9 | TGTGCCAGCAGCCCTCCTGAGGGACACCGGAACACTGAAGCTTTCTTT | CASSPPEGHRNTEAFF
few | 14 | TRBJ2-2 | - | TRBV28 | TGTGCCAGCAGTTTCCGGACAGTAACCGGGGAGCTGTTTTTT | CASSFRTVTGELFF
- | 17 | TRBJ2-5 | TRBD2 | TRBV11-2 | TGTGCCAGCAGCTTAGTAGCTCTAGCGGGAGGGGGAGAGACCCAGTACTTC | CASSLVALAGGGETQYF
once | 13 | TRBJ1-1 | - | TRBV9 | TGTGCCAGCAGCGGGGGCCTGAACACTGAAGCTTTCTTT | CASSGGLNTEAFF
- | 16 | TRBJ1-4 | TRBD1 | TRBV7-8 | TGTGCCAGCAGCTTAGAGAGGACAGGGGGTAATGAAAAACTGTTTTTT | CASSLERTGGNEKLFF
once | 16 | TRBJ2-1 | TRBD1 | TRBV11-3 | TGTGCCAGCAGCGGGACGCGGACAGGTTACGACAATGAGCAGTTCTTC | CASSGTRTGYDNEQFF
- | 15 | TRBJ2-5 | TRBD2 | TRBV9 | TGTGCCAGCAGCGTAGGGCTAGCGGGGGGAGAGACCCAGTACTTC | CASSVGLAGGETQYF
- | 13 | TRBJ1-4 | TRBD1 | TRBV7-2 | TGTGCCAGCAGAGGACAGGCGGGTGAAAAACTGTTTTTT | CASRGQAGEKLFF
- | 14 | TRBJ1-1 | - | TRBV5-1 | TGCGCCAGCAGCTCCTCAGCGGGAGGGACTGAAGCTTTCTTT | CASSSSAGGTEAFF
- | 14 | TRBJ1-1 | TRBD1 | TRBV7-6 | TGTGCCAGCAGCTCAGGACAGGCCTCTGGTGAAGCTTTCTTT | CASSSGQASGEAFF
once | 14 | TRBJ1-1 | - | TRBV7-3 | TGTGCCAGCAGCCCCGCGGGGGGCGGAGGTGAAGCTTTCTTT | CASSPAGGGGEAFF
- | 16 | TRBJ2-5 | - | TRBV15 | TGTGCCACCAGCAGAGGAGTAAATGTAAACCAAGAGACCCAGTACTTC | CATSRGVNVNQETQYF
- | 14 | TRBJ2-5 | TRBD1 | TRBV4-3 | TGCGCCAGCAGCCAGGACAGGTTTCAAGAGACCCAGTACTTC | CASSQDRFQETQYF
- | 14 | TRBJ2-1 | TRBD2 | TRBV7-6 | TGTGCCAGCAGCTCCATAGCGGGAGGGAATGAGCAGTTCTTC | CASSSIAGGNEQFF
- | 14 | TRBJ1-1 | - | TRBV5-3 | TGTGCCAGACCTCCCGTCCGTATGAACACTGAAGCTTTCTTT | CARPPVRMNTEAFF
- | 18 | TRBJ2-7 | TRBD2 | TRBV7-2 | TGTGCCAGCAGCAAGAGACAACTAGCGGGGGGTTCCCCTTACGAGCAGTACTTC | CASSKRQLAGGSPYEQYF
once | 14 | TRBJ1-2 | - | TRBV7-8 | TGTGCCAGCAGCTTAGACGGGGTTTGGGAGGGCTACACCTTC | CASSLDGVWEGYTF
- | 15 | TRBJ1-2 | - | TRBV28 | TGTGCCAGCAGTTCCCCGGGATCGGGGAAAGAGGGCTACACCTTC | CASSSPGSGKEGYTF
once | 15 | TRBJ2-1 | TRBD2 | TRBV29-1 | TGCAGCGTTGAGGAACTAGCGGGGGGATACAATGAGCAGTTCTTC | CSVEELAGGYNEQFF
- | 12 | TRBJ2-7 | - | TRBV10-3 | TGTGCCATCAAAGGGGAACCCCACGAGCAGTACTTC | CAIKGEPHEQYF
- | 16 | TRBJ2-4 | - | TRBV27 | TGTGCCAGCAGTCCCCCGTGGGGCCTGTCCAAAAACATTCAGTACTTC | CASSPPWGLSKNIQYF
- | 18 | TRBJ2-2 | TRBD1 | TRBV15 | TGTGCCACCAGCAGATGGCCCGGTGGACAGGGGGCCGACGGGGAGCTGTTTTTT | CATSRWPGGQGADGELFF
- | 14 | TRBJ1-1 | - | TRBV7-8 | TGTGCCAGCAGCTTCGGGGATTTGAACACTGAAGCTTTCTTT | CASSFGDLNTEAFF